This TCR beta chain was captured by sequencing in a study of blood T cell repertoires in COVID-19. Study-wide context: PBMCs, B-cell-depleted T cells, or T cells provided the cDNA or gDNA that made up the material.

Profiling relied on immunoSEQ multiplex PCR, and the TCRdb table lists in-frame clones only, not all of them. Altogether 250,000 to 350,000 clones are present, approximately 88% being singletons, with the ten largest covering 6.9%. Germline assignment: CDR1 SGHRS and CDR2 YFSETQ. V lost 0 bases to trimming and J lost 7 bases; unmatched junction nucleotides: 10. This CDR3 is 17 amino acids long. This TCR came from a woman aged 25-40 years who had recovered from COVID-19. The rearrangement uses TRBV5-1 and TRBJ2-1; TRBD2 matches at 10 bases. Material: peripheral blood. Here the CDR3 reads CASSLAERGGQWNEQFF. As DNA, the CDR3 is TGCGCCAGCAGCTTGGCTGAGCGGGGGGGCCAATGGAATGAGCAGTTCTTC.